One sample yielded the 24 T cell receptor beta chains listed below, sequenced in a study of blood T cell repertoires in COVID-19. Assay: immunoSEQ multiplex PCR; the TCRdb copy retains only in-frame clones and omits some. Of under 200,000 clones in the sample, about 85% were seen once. The material sequenced was PBMCs or T cells enriched from blood (not recorded which). The receptors derive from a woman aged 40 to 50 with acute COVID-19.

DNA of the CDR3: TGTGCCAGCAGCGCCTACAGGGGTGGTGGGGCCAACGTCCTGACTTTC. Translated, it gives CASSAYRGGGANVLTF. This chain connects TRBV9 to TRBJ2-6; 7 nucleotides align to TRBD1. J was trimmed by 3 bases and V by 3 bases; bases with no gene match: 6. The CDR3 is made up of 16 amino acids. Per germline, CDR1 SGDLS and CDR2 YYNGEE.

This chain connects TRBV7-2 to TRBJ1-6; the D is unclear. The CDR3 runs to 13 residues. The germline V gene encodes CDR1 SGHTA and CDR2 FQGNSA. V lost 1 base and J lost 6, with 4 bases in between. The CDR3 sequence is CASSLESNSPLHF. The CDR3 coding sequence is TGTGCCAGCAGCTTAGAGAGTAATTCACCCCTCCACTTT.

V is TRBV6-5 and J is TRBJ1-2, with D perhaps matching TRBD1 (5 bases). The CDR3 is made up of 13 amino acids. V dropped 6 bases and J dropped 7 bases, with 15 bases sitting between them. Germline V CDR1 and CDR2: MNHEY, SVGAGI. The CDR3 region has the DNA TGTGCCAGCAGAGGGGTCGGGCCTTCTGGCTACACCTTC. It specifies CASRGVGPSGYTF.

The chain uses TRBV6-5 and TRBJ2-1; 7 bases match TRBD2. The V segment lost 7 bases and the J segment 7 bases; nucleotides outside the gene matches: 10. This CDR3 contains 14 residues. Germline V lookup: CDR1 MNHEY, CDR2 SVGAGI. The DNA of the CDR3 is TGTGCCAGCACGCAACGGGAGGCAAGGAATGAGCAGTTCTTC. The encoded protein is CASTQREARNEQFF.

This clone was observed a single time. The chain links TRBV18 to TRBJ1-6; D may be TRBD1 (5 bases). CDR1 KGHSH and CDR2 LQKENI come from the germline V gene. The V and J ends lost 3 bases and 0 bases respectively, with 12 bases between them. This CDR3 is built from 17 residues. Written as DNA, the CDR3 is TGTGCCAGCTCACCTAGGGGTCAAGGCTCCTATAATTCACCCCTCCACTTT. Its protein product is CASSPRGQGSYNSPLHF.

The chain is built from TRBV6-6 and TRBJ2-6; 8 bases are shared with TRBD1. Germline-derived CDR1 and CDR2 are MNHNY and SVGAGI (reference sequence). The V gene end was trimmed by 6 bases and the J gene end by 1 base; junction bases not matched to a gene: 5. The CDR3 extends over 16 amino acids. This chain's CDR3 is CASSTGQESGANVLTF. The DNA for the CDR3 is TGTGCCAGCAGCACGGGACAGGAGTCTGGGGCCAACGTCCTGACTTTC.

V is TRBV11-3 and J is TRBJ1-1, with D unresolved. V gave up 2 bases and J gave up 1 base, with 5 bases separating them. Per the germline V gene, CDR1 is SGHNT and CDR2 is YENEEA. The CDR3 sequence is 13 residues long. CDR3 bases: TGTGCCAGCAGCTTATGGCAGAACACTGAAGCTTTCTTT. Translated, it gives CASSLWQNTEAFF.

The V and J genes are TRBV6-5 and TRBJ2-7; TRBD2 agrees at 9 bases. J was trimmed by 2 bases and V by 0 bases; bases with no gene match: 2. The CDR3 is 15 residues long. CDR1 and CDR2 from the germline V gene are MNHEY and SVGAGI. As DNA, the CDR3 is TGTGCCAGCAGTTACTCTAGCGGGAGTCCCTACGAGCAGTACTTC. This translates into CASSYSSGSPYEQYF.

The chain carries TRBV6-4 and TRBJ2-2; perhaps TRBD2 as D (5 bases). This CDR3 has 13 amino acids. The V gene's germline CDR1 is MRHNA and CDR2 SNTAGT. Trimming took 3 bases from V and 6 from J, leaving 8 bases between them. Here the CDR3 reads CASSDLGAGELFF. The CDR3 DNA sequence: TGTGCCAGCAGTGATCTCGGGGCCGGGGAGCTGTTTTTT.

V usage is TRBV10-3 and J usage is TRBJ2-3; 8 positions agree with TRBD1. The CDR3 is made up of 15 amino acids. Germline CDR1 is ENHRY and CDR2 is SYGVKD. With V trimmed by 7 bases and J by 3 bases, 9 bases remained unmatched. CDR3 DNA: TGTGCCATCACGTCAGGACAGGGTTCGACAGATACGCAGTATTTT. Its translation is CAITSGQGSTDTQYF.

This clone was found once. The CDR3 here is CASSLSLGSPGELFF. The CDR3 DNA follows: TGTGCCAGCAGCTTATCCCTAGGGAGCCCCGGGGAGCTGTTTTTT. The rearrangement links TRBV7-2 to TRBJ2-2; a weak D match, TRBD2 (5 bases). CDR1 is SGHTA, CDR2 FQGNSA, per germline. This CDR3 has 15 amino acids. V lost 2 bases to trimming and J lost 6 bases, with 13 bases between them.

The chain links TRBV30 to TRBJ1-2, with TRBD1 identical over 8 bases. Per germline, CDR1 GTSNPN and CDR2 SVGIG (reference sequence). Germline trimming cut 3 bases from V and 3 bases from J; bases unmatched to any gene: 6. CDR3 length: 14 amino acids. Here the CDR3 reads CAWSATGGDYGYTF. CDR3 DNA: TGTGCCTGGAGCGCTACAGGGGGGGACTATGGCTACACCTTC.

V gene TRBV3-1 (or the pseudogene TRBV3-2) combines with J gene TRBJ2-2; tentative D call: TRBD2 (5 bases). Germline-derived CDR1 and CDR2 are LGHDT and YNNKEL (reference sequence). V lost 4 bases and J lost 1, with 10 bases in between. The CDR3 runs to 15 residues. The CDR3 DNA sequence: TGTGCCAGCAGCCTCCGGACTGTGAACACCGGGGAGCTGTTTTTT. As protein: CASSLRTVNTGELFF.

In this sample, this clone turned up once. The chain has TRBV25-1 and TRBJ2-1; tentative D call: TRBD1 (5 bases). This CDR3 is built from 11 residues. V lost 6 bases to trimming and J lost 8 bases, with 8 bases between them. In germline, CDR1 is MGHDK, CDR2 SYGVNS. CDR3: CASRQGYEQFF. The CDR3 DNA reads TGTGCCAGCAGGCAGGGTTATGAGCAGTTCTTC.

The V call is TRBV6-5, the J call TRBJ1-1; D remains unclear. CDR3 length equals 13 residues. The ends were cut back, 3 bases at V and 0 bases at J, with 5 bases in the middle. Looked up from germline, CDR1 is MNHEY and CDR2 is SVGAGI. The DNA of the CDR3 is TGTGCCAGCAGTTATAAAATGAACACTGAAGCTTTCTTT. Translated: CASSYKMNTEAFF.

As for this clone: Other DNA sequences from this sample encode an identical CDR3 as well. J is TRBJ2-1 and V is TRBV4-2, with TRBD2 identical over 8 bases. CDR1 and CDR2 from the germline V gene are LGHNA and YNFKEQ. The CDR3 loop spans 15 amino acids. With V trimmed by 0 bases and J by 4 bases, 2 bases remained unmatched. In nucleotides, the CDR3 is TGTGCCAGCAGCCAAGATAGCGGGACTTACAATGAGCAGTTCTTC. This gives the protein CASSQDSGTYNEQFF.

The rearrangement links TRBV30 to TRBJ2-2; D remains unclear. The CDR3 spans 13 residues. CDR1 and CDR2 (germline): GTSNPN, SVGIG (reference sequence). V lost 0 bases and J lost 5, with 7 bases in between. The CDR3 nucleotides are TGTGCCTGGAGTGTTGGTAGTACCGGGGAGCTGTTTTTT. As protein: CAWSVGSTGELFF. Looking up the rest from reference TRBV30 and TRBJ2-2 gives the full variable domain: SQTIHQWPATLVQPVGSPLSLECTVEGTSNPNLYWYRQAAGRGLQLLFYSVGIGQISSEVPQNLSASRPQDRQFILSSKKLLLSDSGFYLCAWSVGSTGELFFGEGSRLTVL.

This chain joins TRBV5-5 and TRBJ2-1; 11 nucleotides line up with TRBD2. The CDR3 length is 17 residues. CDR1 and CDR2 (germline): SGHKS, YYEKEE (reference sequence). Trimming at V came to 5 bases and at J to 8 bases, leaving 15 bases not matched to a gene. The CDR3 is CASSLGLAGPRRYEQFF. The CDR3 nucleotides read TGTGCCAGCAGTCTCGGACTAGCGGGCCCAAGGAGGTATGAGCAGTTCTTC.

The V gene is TRBV29-1, the J gene TRBJ2-3; the D is unclear. Germline assignment: CDR1 SQVTM and CDR2 ANQGSEA. The CDR3 contains 11 residues. The V end lost 5 bases, the J end lost 1 base, and 4 bases lay between the germline ends. The CDR3 nucleotides are TGCAGCGTTCTAGGCACAGATACGCAGTATTTT. Protein: CSVLGTDTQYF.

This clone was counted once. The chain uses TRBV27 and TRBJ2-7, with D possibly TRBD2 on 7 matching bases. CDR3 size: 14 residues. The V gene lost 6 bases and the J gene lost 3 bases, with 15 bases spanning the gap. Germline values: CDR1 MNHEY, CDR2 SMNVEV (reference sequence). The CDR3 sequence: CASRGGGHYYEQYF. The CDR3 coding sequence is TGTGCCAGCAGGGGCGGGGGACATTACTACGAGCAGTACTTC.

This sequence joins TRBV6-1 and TRBJ1-3, with D perhaps matching TRBD1 (6 bases). The length of the CDR3 is 14 residues. V lost 2 bases, J lost 3 bases, and 8 bases lay in between. Germline CDR1 is MNHNS and CDR2 is SASEGT. The CDR3 nucleotides read TGTGCCAGCAGTGAATGGGGGCTTGGAAACACCATATATTTT. It translates to CASSEWGLGNTIYF.

V is TRBV29-1 and J is TRBJ1-3; no definite D call. The CDR3 consists of 10 residues. CDR1 and CDR2 (germline): SQVTM, ANQGSEA. V lost 4 bases to trimming and J lost 8 bases, with 6 bases between them. The CDR3 loop reads CSVAADTIYF. DNA of the CDR3: TGCAGCGTTGCAGCGGACACCATATATTTT.

This clone was observed once. V usage is TRBV6-7 and J usage is TRBJ1-3; no clear D gene. TRBV6-7 is assigned to the ORF class and has an uncertain function. The ends were cut back, 4 bases at V and 0 bases at J, with 7 bases in the middle. The CDR3 is 14 amino acids. The CDR3 reads CASSSRCSGNTIYF. CDR3 nucleotides: TGTGCCAGCAGTTCACGGTGCTCTGGAAACACCATATATTTT.

The chain combines TRBV29-1 with TRBJ2-1; the match to TRBD2 covers 7 bases. The V gene's germline CDR1 is SQVTM and CDR2 ANQGSEA. V lost 5 bases, J lost 8 bases, and 9 bases stayed unmatched. The CDR3 runs 13 residues. CDR3 coding DNA: TGCAGCGTTACCGGGATAGCGGGTCATGAGCAGTTCTTC. This sequence encodes CSVTGIAGHEQFF.